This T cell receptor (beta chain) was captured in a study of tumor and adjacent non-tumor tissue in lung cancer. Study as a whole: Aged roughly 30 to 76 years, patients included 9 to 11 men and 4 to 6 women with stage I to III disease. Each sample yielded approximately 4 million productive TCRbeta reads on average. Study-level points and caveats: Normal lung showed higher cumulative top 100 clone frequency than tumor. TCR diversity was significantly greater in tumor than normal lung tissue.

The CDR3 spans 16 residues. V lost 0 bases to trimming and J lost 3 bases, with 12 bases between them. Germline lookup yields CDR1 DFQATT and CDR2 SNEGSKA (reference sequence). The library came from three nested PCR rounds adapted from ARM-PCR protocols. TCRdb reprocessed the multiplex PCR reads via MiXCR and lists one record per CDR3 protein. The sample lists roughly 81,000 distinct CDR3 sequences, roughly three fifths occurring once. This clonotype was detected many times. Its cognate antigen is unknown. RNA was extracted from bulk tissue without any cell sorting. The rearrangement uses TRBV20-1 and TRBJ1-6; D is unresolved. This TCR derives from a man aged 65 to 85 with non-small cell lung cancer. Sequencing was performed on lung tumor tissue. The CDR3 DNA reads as TGCAGTGCTAGAGATCAAGTAGGCCTCTATAATTCACCCCTCCACTTT. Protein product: CSARDQVGLYNSPLHF.